This TCR beta chain is drawn from a study of human T cells and chemical hapten exposure. Time point indicated: pre-sensitization, week 0. The treatment denotes: therapeutic diphenylcyclopropenone sensitization with weekly scalp DPC. TCRdb used MiXCR to reprocess the RACE reads, holding one entry per CDR3 protein. The sample carries tens of thousands of distinct CDR3 sequences, 7.6% recorded once. There are many counts of this clonotype. Germline lookup yields CDR1 KGHSH and CDR2 LQKENI. The CDR3 has 15 residues. Trimming left V 0 bases short and J 0 bases short, with 6 bases between. The clonotype originates from a woman between 45 and 60 years old with alopecia areata. Some clones in this sample may be carry-over from other donors' samples. The gene calls are TRBV18 and TRBJ2-4; D not resolved. This specimen consisted of whole blood, obtained in connection with sensitization to the hapten diphenylcyclopropenone (DPC). The CDR3 sequence is CASSPPEVAKNIQYF. In DNA, the CDR3 is TGTGCCAGCTCACCACCGGAAGTAGCCAAAAACATTCAGTACTTC.